These T cell receptor beta chains were read from a single sample in a study of shared clonotypes between healthy human individuals. Generated by immunoSEQ multiplex PCR, the TCRdb table keeps only in-frame clones and is missing some. In the table there are 2.3 million or so clones, more than 85% of which are singletons. The sample comprised naive CD4+ T cells from PBMCs. Receptors were obtained from a man between 18 and 29 years old in good health. Some clones in this sample may be carry-over from other donors' samples. CDR3s include the opening cysteine and the closing phenylalanine or tryptophan. A D gene is named only where the DNA matches it firmly. Where a row states a size, it is once, few, many or the class of an expanded clone; other rows omit it.

cdr3_aa: CASSKTGFWQETQYF; cdr3_nt: TGTGCCAGTAGCAAGACAGGGTTCTGGCAAGAGACCCAGTACTTC; d_call: TRBD1; v_call: TRBV19; j_call: TRBJ2-5; clone_size: .; cdr3_length: 15
cdr3_aa: CASSARFRGQETQYF; cdr3_nt: TGTGCCAGCAGCGCCCGTTTCCGGGGGCAGGAGACCCAGTACTTC; d_call: .; v_call: TRBV11-3; j_call: TRBJ2-5; clone_size: .; cdr3_length: 15
cdr3_aa: CASSYTPGGGNAEAFF; cdr3_nt: TGTGCCAGCAGTTACACCCCCGGAGGGGGGAACGCTGAAGCTTTCTTT; d_call: .; v_call: TRBV6-6; j_call: TRBJ1-1; clone_size: once; cdr3_length: 16
cdr3_aa: CASRAEGGGQPQHF; cdr3_nt: TGCGCCAGCCGCGCGGAAGGGGGCGGTCAGCCCCAGCATTTT; d_call: TRBD1; v_call: TRBV5-1; j_call: TRBJ1-5; clone_size: .; cdr3_length: 14
cdr3_aa: CASSQGFPRERYIQYF; cdr3_nt: TGCGCCAGCAGCCAAGGGTTTCCGCGGGAGAGATACATTCAGTACTTC; d_call: TRBD2; v_call: TRBV4-1; j_call: TRBJ2-4; clone_size: .; cdr3_length: 16
cdr3_aa: CASSATGATNEKLFF; cdr3_nt: TGTGCCAGCAGCGCGACAGGGGCAACTAATGAAAAACTGTTTTTT; d_call: TRBD1; v_call: TRBV5-4; j_call: TRBJ1-4; clone_size: .; cdr3_length: 15
cdr3_aa: CSVEGVGHQYNEQFF; cdr3_nt: TGCAGCGTTGAAGGGGTTGGGCATCAGTACAATGAGCAGTTCTTC; d_call: .; v_call: TRBV29-1; j_call: TRBJ2-1; clone_size: .; cdr3_length: 15
cdr3_aa: CASSLGGRRAGDEQFF; cdr3_nt: TGTGCCAGCAGCTTAGGCGGACGGCGAGCGGGGGATGAGCAGTTCTTC; d_call: TRBD2; v_call: TRBV13; j_call: TRBJ2-1; clone_size: .; cdr3_length: 16
cdr3_aa: CAINDRGHSNTIYF; cdr3_nt: TGTGCCATCAACGACAGGGGGCATTCAAACACCATATATTTT; d_call: TRBD1; v_call: TRBV10-3; j_call: TRBJ1-3; clone_size: .; cdr3_length: 14
cdr3_aa: CASRRGGSYEQYF; cdr3_nt: TGTGCCAGCAGGCGGGGGGGCTCCTACGAGCAGTACTTC; d_call: TRBD2; v_call: TRBV2; j_call: TRBJ2-7; clone_size: .; cdr3_length: 13
cdr3_aa: CASSYQQGSEAFF; cdr3_nt: TGTGCCAGCAGCTACCAACAGGGGTCTGAAGCTTTCTTT; d_call: TRBD1; v_call: TRBV7-6; j_call: TRBJ1-1; clone_size: .; cdr3_length: 13
cdr3_aa: CATGSPGAGTNEKLFF; cdr3_nt: TGTGCCACTGGGAGCCCGGGGGCCGGAACTAATGAAAAACTGTTTTTT; d_call: .; v_call: TRBV19; j_call: TRBJ1-4; clone_size: .; cdr3_length: 16
cdr3_aa: CASFNTGSGANVLTF; cdr3_nt: TGTGCCAGCTTTAATACAGGGTCTGGGGCCAACGTCCTGACTTTC; d_call: .; v_call: TRBV27; j_call: TRBJ2-6; clone_size: .; cdr3_length: 15
cdr3_aa: CASADLADFYEQYF; cdr3_nt: TGTGCCAGTGCCGATCTAGCGGACTTCTACGAGCAGTACTTC; d_call: TRBD2; v_call: TRBV19; j_call: TRBJ2-7; clone_size: .; cdr3_length: 14
cdr3_aa: CAWSARGEGYTF; cdr3_nt: TGTGCCTGGAGCGCCCGGGGAGAAGGCTACACCTTC; d_call: .; v_call: TRBV30; j_call: TRBJ1-2; clone_size: .; cdr3_length: 12
cdr3_aa: CAISESGYTYNEQFF; cdr3_nt: TGTGCCATCAGTGAGTCCGGCTATACTTACAATGAGCAGTTCTTC; d_call: .; v_call: TRBV10-3; j_call: TRBJ2-1; clone_size: .; cdr3_length: 15
cdr3_aa: CASSQPLAGTQETQYF; cdr3_nt: TGCGCCAGCAGCCAACCCCTGGCCGGGACCCAAGAGACCCAGTACTTC; d_call: .; v_call: TRBV4-1; j_call: TRBJ2-5; clone_size: .; cdr3_length: 16
cdr3_aa: CASSYQETQYF; cdr3_nt: TGTGCCAGCAGCTATCAGGAGACCCAGTACTTC; d_call: .; v_call: TRBV7-9; j_call: TRBJ2-5; clone_size: .; cdr3_length: 11
cdr3_aa: CASQGAGNTGELFF; cdr3_nt: TGCGCCAGCCAGGGGGCGGGAAACACCGGGGAGCTGTTTTTT; d_call: TRBD1; v_call: TRBV5-1; j_call: TRBJ2-2; clone_size: .; cdr3_length: 14
cdr3_aa: CASSLALVGRANEKLFF; cdr3_nt: TGTGCCAGCAGCTTAGCGCTTGTGGGACGGGCAAATGAAAAACTGTTTTTT; d_call: .; v_call: TRBV11-2; j_call: TRBJ1-4; clone_size: .; cdr3_length: 17
cdr3_aa: CASSQGQVTYEQYF; cdr3_nt: TGTGCCAGCAGCCAGGGACAGGTGACCTACGAGCAGTACTTC; d_call: TRBD1; v_call: TRBV6-5; j_call: TRBJ2-7; clone_size: .; cdr3_length: 14
cdr3_aa: CASSLAGAPYNEQFF; cdr3_nt: TGCGCCAGCAGCTTGGCAGGGGCCCCCTACAATGAGCAGTTCTTC; d_call: .; v_call: TRBV5-1; j_call: TRBJ2-1; clone_size: .; cdr3_length: 15
cdr3_aa: CASSPGTGDAPLYGYTF; cdr3_nt: TGCGCCAGCAGCCCGGGGACAGGTGACGCCCCTCTCTATGGCTACACCTTC; d_call: TRBD1; v_call: TRBV4-1; j_call: TRBJ1-2; clone_size: once; cdr3_length: 17
cdr3_aa: CASSQDPSTGELFF; cdr3_nt: TGCGCCAGCAGCCAAGATCCGAGTACCGGGGAGCTGTTTTTT; d_call: .; v_call: TRBV4-1; j_call: TRBJ2-2; clone_size: .; cdr3_length: 14
cdr3_aa: CASSMYAGDYEQYF; cdr3_nt: TGTGCCAGTAGTATGTATGCGGGAGACTACGAGCAGTACTTC; d_call: TRBD2; v_call: TRBV19; j_call: TRBJ2-7; clone_size: .; cdr3_length: 14
cdr3_aa: CASSPHGQGTYEQYF; cdr3_nt: TGTGCCAGCAGTCCACACGGACAGGGGACCTACGAGCAGTACTTC; d_call: TRBD1; v_call: TRBV27; j_call: TRBJ2-7; clone_size: once; cdr3_length: 15
cdr3_aa: CASSPRTSGSTDTQYF; cdr3_nt: TGTGCCAGCAGCCCCAGGACTAGCGGGAGCACAGATACGCAGTATTTT; d_call: TRBD2; v_call: TRBV5-4; j_call: TRBJ2-3; clone_size: .; cdr3_length: 16
cdr3_aa: CASSRDRRDNQPQHF; cdr3_nt: TGTGCCAGCAGCCGAGACAGGAGGGACAATCAGCCCCAGCATTTT; d_call: .; v_call: TRBV6-6; j_call: TRBJ1-5; clone_size: .; cdr3_length: 15
cdr3_aa: CASSVGLAGYNEQFF; cdr3_nt: TGTGCCAGCAGCGTCGGACTAGCGGGATACAATGAGCAGTTCTTC; d_call: TRBD2; v_call: TRBV11-3; j_call: TRBJ2-1; clone_size: .; cdr3_length: 15
cdr3_aa: CASSYKGRGMNTEAFF; cdr3_nt: TGTGCCAGCAGCTATAAGGGGAGGGGAATGAACACTGAAGCTTTCTTT; d_call: .; v_call: TRBV5-6; j_call: TRBJ1-1; clone_size: .; cdr3_length: 16
cdr3_aa: CAWGYGYTF; cdr3_nt: TGTGCCTGGGGCTATGGCTACACCTTC; d_call: .; v_call: TRBV30; j_call: TRBJ1-2; clone_size: .; cdr3_length: 9
cdr3_aa: CASSLGTGTNTEAFF; cdr3_nt: TGTGCCAGCTCACTGGGGACAGGGACGAACACTGAAGCTTTCTTT; d_call: TRBD1; v_call: TRBV18; j_call: TRBJ1-1; clone_size: few; cdr3_length: 15
cdr3_aa: CASSQSGGGKLFF; cdr3_nt: TGCGCCAGCAGCCAATCAGGGGGAGGAAAACTGTTTTTT; d_call: TRBD1; v_call: TRBV4-1; j_call: TRBJ1-4; clone_size: .; cdr3_length: 13
cdr3_aa: CASSWRLGADTQYF; cdr3_nt: TGCGCCAGCAGCTGGAGACTAGGTGCAGATACGCAGTATTTT; d_call: .; v_call: TRBV5-1; j_call: TRBJ2-3; clone_size: .; cdr3_length: 14
cdr3_aa: CASSSGQGDQPQHF; cdr3_nt: TGTGCCAGCAGCTCGGGACAGGGCGATCAGCCCCAGCATTTT; d_call: TRBD1; v_call: TRBV28; j_call: TRBJ1-5; clone_size: .; cdr3_length: 14
cdr3_aa: CASRQTGVDSGELFF; cdr3_nt: TGTGCCAGCAGACAGACAGGGGTGGATAGCGGGGAGCTGTTTTTT; d_call: TRBD1; v_call: TRBV7-2; j_call: TRBJ2-2; clone_size: once; cdr3_length: 15
cdr3_aa: CASSILMGTEAFF; cdr3_nt: TGTGCCAGCAGCATACTAATGGGCACTGAAGCTTTCTTT; d_call: .; v_call: TRBV9; j_call: TRBJ1-1; clone_size: .; cdr3_length: 13
cdr3_aa: CASSQAKGGYTF; cdr3_nt: TGTGCCAGCAGCCAAGCTAAGGGTGGCTACACCTTC; d_call: .; v_call: TRBV4-2; j_call: TRBJ1-2; clone_size: .; cdr3_length: 12
cdr3_aa: CASSPPTDKPQETQYF; cdr3_nt: TGTGCCAGCTCACCACCGACAGACAAACCTCAAGAGACCCAGTACTTC; d_call: .; v_call: TRBV18; j_call: TRBJ2-5; clone_size: .; cdr3_length: 16
cdr3_aa: CASSGRAVIDEQFF; cdr3_nt: TGTGCCAGTAGCGGGAGGGCCGTTATCGATGAGCAGTTCTTC; d_call: TRBD2; v_call: TRBV19; j_call: TRBJ2-1; clone_size: .; cdr3_length: 14
cdr3_aa: CASSRGTTGELFF; cdr3_nt: TGTGCCAGTAGTAGGGGGACTACCGGGGAGCTGTTTTTT; d_call: .; v_call: TRBV19; j_call: TRBJ2-2; clone_size: .; cdr3_length: 13
cdr3_aa: CASSRTSGVYEQYF; cdr3_nt: TGTGCCAGCAGCCGGACTAGCGGAGTCTACGAGCAGTACTTC; d_call: TRBD2; v_call: TRBV11-2; j_call: TRBJ2-7; clone_size: .; cdr3_length: 14
cdr3_aa: CASSETVNAETSSYNEQFF; cdr3_nt: TGTGCCAGCAGTGAAACGGTCAATGCAGAGACGAGCTCCTACAATGAGCAGTTCTTC; d_call: .; v_call: TRBV2; j_call: TRBJ2-1; clone_size: .; cdr3_length: 19
cdr3_aa: CASTDRGHEQFF; cdr3_nt: TGTGCCAGCACGGACAGGGGACATGAGCAGTTCTTC; d_call: TRBD1; v_call: TRBV7-9; j_call: TRBJ2-1; clone_size: .; cdr3_length: 12
cdr3_aa: CASSVSSSSSSYNEQFF; cdr3_nt: TGTGCCAGCAGCGTATCCTCGTCCAGCAGTTCCTACAATGAGCAGTTCTTC; d_call: .; v_call: TRBV9; j_call: TRBJ2-1; clone_size: .; cdr3_length: 17
cdr3_aa: CASMERYSNQPQHF; cdr3_nt: TGTGCCAGCATGGAAAGATATAGCAATCAGCCCCAGCATTTT; d_call: .; v_call: TRBV6-1; j_call: TRBJ1-5; clone_size: .; cdr3_length: 14
cdr3_aa: CASSVGGPLGHEQFF; cdr3_nt: TGTGCCAGCAGCGTGGGGGGGCCCCTTGGACATGAGCAGTTCTTC; d_call: .; v_call: TRBV9; j_call: TRBJ2-1; clone_size: .; cdr3_length: 15
cdr3_aa: CASSAHGEGYGYTF; cdr3_nt: TGTGCCAGCAGTGCCCATGGGGAAGGCTATGGCTACACCTTC; d_call: .; v_call: TRBV2; j_call: TRBJ1-2; clone_size: .; cdr3_length: 14
cdr3_aa: CASRPQVGVGLKYF; cdr3_nt: TGTGCCAGCAGGCCACAGGTGGGGGTTGGGCTCAAGTACTTC; d_call: .; v_call: TRBV6-1; j_call: TRBJ2-7; clone_size: .; cdr3_length: 14
cdr3_aa: CATSPGAGANVLTF; cdr3_nt: TGTGCCACCTCCCCGGGGGCTGGGGCCAACGTCCTGACTTTC; d_call: .; v_call: TRBV21-1; j_call: TRBJ2-6; clone_size: .; cdr3_length: 14